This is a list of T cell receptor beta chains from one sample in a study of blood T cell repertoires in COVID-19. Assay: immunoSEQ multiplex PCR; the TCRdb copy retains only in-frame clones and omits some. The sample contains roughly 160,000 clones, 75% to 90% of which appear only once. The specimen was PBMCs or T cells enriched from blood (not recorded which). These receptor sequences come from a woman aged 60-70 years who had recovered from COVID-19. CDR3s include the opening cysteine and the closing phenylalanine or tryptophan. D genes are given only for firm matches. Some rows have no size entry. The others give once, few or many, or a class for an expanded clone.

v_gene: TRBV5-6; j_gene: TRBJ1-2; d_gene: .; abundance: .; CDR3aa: CASSAGSGGTNYGYTF; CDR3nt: TGTGCCAGCAGCGCAGGGTCTGGGGGGACTAACTATGGCTACACCTTC
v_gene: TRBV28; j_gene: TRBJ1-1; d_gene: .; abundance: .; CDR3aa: CASSSPGRGIRLNSVEAFF; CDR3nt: TGTGCCAGCAGTTCCCCCGGAAGGGGTATACGCCTCAATTCCGTTGAAGCTTTCTTT
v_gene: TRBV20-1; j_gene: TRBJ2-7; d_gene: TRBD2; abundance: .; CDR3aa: CSASSGRASYEQYF; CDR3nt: TGCAGTGCTAGTAGCGGGAGAGCTTCCTACGAGCAGTACTTC
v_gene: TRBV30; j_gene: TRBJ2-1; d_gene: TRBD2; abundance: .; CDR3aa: CACEGGRFYNEQFF; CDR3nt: TGTGCCTGTGAGGGAGGGCGGTTCTACAATGAGCAGTTCTTC
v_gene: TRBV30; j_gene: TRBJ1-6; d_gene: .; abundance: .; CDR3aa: CAWSRGGGSPLHF; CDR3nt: TGTGCCTGGAGTCGTGGGGGAGGTTCACCCCTCCACTTT
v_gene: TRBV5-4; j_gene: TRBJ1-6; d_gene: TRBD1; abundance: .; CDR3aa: CASSPGTGIRNSPLHF; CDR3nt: TGTGCCAGCAGCCCCGGGACAGGGATAAGAAATTCACCCCTCCACTTT
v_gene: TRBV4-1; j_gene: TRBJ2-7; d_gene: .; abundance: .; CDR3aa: CASSQSLGSSGYEQYF; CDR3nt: TGCGCCAGCAGCCAATCCCTGGGAAGCTCGGGGTACGAGCAGTACTTC
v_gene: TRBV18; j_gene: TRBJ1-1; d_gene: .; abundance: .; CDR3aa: CASSPRREGAEAFF; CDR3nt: TGTGCCAGCTCACCCAGGAGAGAGGGGGCTGAAGCTTTCTTT
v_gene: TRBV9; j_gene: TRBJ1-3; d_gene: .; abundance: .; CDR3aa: CASSVVGGSGNTIYF; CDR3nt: TGTGCCAGCAGCGTAGTGGGGGGCTCTGGAAACACCATATATTTT
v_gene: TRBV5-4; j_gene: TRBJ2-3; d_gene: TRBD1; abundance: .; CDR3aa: CASSPGQGTDTQYF; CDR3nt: TGTGCCAGCAGCCCCGGACAGGGAACAGATACGCAGTATTTT
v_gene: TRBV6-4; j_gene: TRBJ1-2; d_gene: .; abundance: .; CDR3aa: CASSDSSWTNSGYTF; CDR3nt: TGTGCCAGCAGTGACTCGAGCTGGACAAACTCTGGCTACACCTTC
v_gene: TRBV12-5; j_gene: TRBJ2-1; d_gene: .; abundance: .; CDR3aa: CASGSHIRTLRAYNEQFF; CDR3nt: TGTGCTAGTGGTTCCCACATCCGGACGCTCAGGGCCTACAATGAGCAGTTCTTC
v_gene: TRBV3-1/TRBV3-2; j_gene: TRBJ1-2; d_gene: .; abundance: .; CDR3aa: CASSQDSVLLSYTF; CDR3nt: TGTGCCAGCAGCCAAGATTCGGTCCTCTTGAGCTACACCTTC
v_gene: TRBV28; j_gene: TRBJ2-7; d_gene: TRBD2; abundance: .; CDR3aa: CASSSAGGSGEQYF; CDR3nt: TGTGCCAGCAGTTCGGCGGGGGGTTCGGGCGAGCAGTACTTC
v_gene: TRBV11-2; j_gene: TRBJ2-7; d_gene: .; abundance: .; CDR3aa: CASSPPRVSYEQYF; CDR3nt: TGTGCCAGCAGCCCCCCGCGGGTCTCCTACGAGCAGTACTTC
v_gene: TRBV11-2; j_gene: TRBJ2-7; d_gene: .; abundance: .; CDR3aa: CASSRLRDGYEQYF; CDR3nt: TGTGCCAGCAGCCGTTTGCGGGACGGGTACGAGCAGTACTTC
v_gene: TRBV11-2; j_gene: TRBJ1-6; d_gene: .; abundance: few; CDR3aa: CASSLQGGDSPLHF; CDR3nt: TGTGCCAGCAGCTTACAGGGTGGCGATTCACCCCTCCACTTT
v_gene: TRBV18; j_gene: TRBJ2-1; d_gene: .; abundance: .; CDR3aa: CASSPPSLGSDNEQFF; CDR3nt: TGTGCCAGCTCACCGCCCAGTTTGGGCTCAGACAATGAGCAGTTCTTC
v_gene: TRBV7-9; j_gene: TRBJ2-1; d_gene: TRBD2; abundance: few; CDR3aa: CASGVQKGASGNDEQFF; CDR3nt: TGTGCCAGCGGAGTTCAGAAGGGGGCTAGCGGGAACGATGAGCAGTTCTTC
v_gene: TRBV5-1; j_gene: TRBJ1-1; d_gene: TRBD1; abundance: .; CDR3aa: CASSSAQTGGTEAFF; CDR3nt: TGCGCCAGCAGCTCGGCCCAAACAGGGGGCACCGAAGCTTTCTTT
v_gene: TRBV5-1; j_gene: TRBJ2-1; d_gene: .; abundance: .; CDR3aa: CASSEPGLDEQFF; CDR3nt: TGCGCCAGCAGCGAACCGGGACTCGATGAGCAGTTCTTC
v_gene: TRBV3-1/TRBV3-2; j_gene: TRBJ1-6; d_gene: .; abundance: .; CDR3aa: CASSHDRTTPLHF; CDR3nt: TGTGCCAGCAGCCACGACAGAACTACACCCCTCCACTTT
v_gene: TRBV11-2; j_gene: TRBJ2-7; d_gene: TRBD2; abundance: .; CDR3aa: CASSLGGLANYEQYF; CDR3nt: TGTGCCAGCAGCCTAGGGGGACTAGCCAACTACGAGCAGTACTTC
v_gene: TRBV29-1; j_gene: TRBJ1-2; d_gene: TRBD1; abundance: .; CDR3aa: CSVGTQGEGYTF; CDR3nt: TGCAGCGTAGGAACTCAGGGGGAGGGCTACACCTTC
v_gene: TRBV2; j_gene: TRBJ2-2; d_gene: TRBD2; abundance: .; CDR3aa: CASSGLAGNTGELFF; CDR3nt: TGTGCCAGCAGTGGACTAGCGGGGAACACCGGGGAGCTGTTTTTT
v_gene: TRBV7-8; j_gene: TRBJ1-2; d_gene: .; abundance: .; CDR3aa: CASSLSAGATNYGYTF; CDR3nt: TGTGCCAGCAGCTTATCTGCGGGGGCGACTAACTATGGCTACACCTTC
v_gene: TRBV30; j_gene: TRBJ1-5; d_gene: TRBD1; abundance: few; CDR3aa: CAWSYGQGHQPQHF; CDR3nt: TGTGCCTGGAGTTACGGACAGGGTCATCAGCCCCAGCATTTT
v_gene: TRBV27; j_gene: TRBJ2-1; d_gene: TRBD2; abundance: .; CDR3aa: CASSPHLAGGGDEQFF; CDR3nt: TGTGCCAGCAGTCCCCACCTAGCGGGAGGAGGCGATGAGCAGTTCTTC
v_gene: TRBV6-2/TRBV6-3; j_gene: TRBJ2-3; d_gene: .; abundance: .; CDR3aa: CASSYPETLGSSDPDTQYF; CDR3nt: TGTGCCAGCAGTTACCCCGAAACCCTGGGCAGTTCAGATCCAGATACGCAGTATTTT